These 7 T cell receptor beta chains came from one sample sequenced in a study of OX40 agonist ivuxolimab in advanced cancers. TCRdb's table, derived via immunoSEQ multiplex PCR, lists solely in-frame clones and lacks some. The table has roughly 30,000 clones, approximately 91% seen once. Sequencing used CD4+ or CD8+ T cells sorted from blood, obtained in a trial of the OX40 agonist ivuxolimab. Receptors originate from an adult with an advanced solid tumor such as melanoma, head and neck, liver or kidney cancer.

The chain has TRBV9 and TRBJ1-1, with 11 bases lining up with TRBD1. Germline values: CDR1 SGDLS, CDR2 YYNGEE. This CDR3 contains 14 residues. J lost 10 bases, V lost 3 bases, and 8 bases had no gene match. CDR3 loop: CASSGTGGPPGAFF. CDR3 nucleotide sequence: TGTGCCAGCAGCGGGACAGGGGGCCCTCCGGGAGCTTTCTTT. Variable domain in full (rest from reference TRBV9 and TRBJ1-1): DSGVTQTPKHLITATGQRVTLRCSPRSGDLSVYWYQQSLDQGLQFLIQYYNGEERAKGNILERFSAQQFPDLHSELNLSSLELGDSALYFCASSGTGGPPGAFFGQGTRLTVV.

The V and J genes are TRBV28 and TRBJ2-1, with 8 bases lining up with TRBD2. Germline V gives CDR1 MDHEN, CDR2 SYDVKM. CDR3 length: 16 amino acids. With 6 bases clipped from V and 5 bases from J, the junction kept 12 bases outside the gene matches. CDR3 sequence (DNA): TGTGCCAGCAGCGACGACCCGGGACTAGTGAACAATGAGCAGTTCTTC. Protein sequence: CASSDDPGLVNNEQFF.

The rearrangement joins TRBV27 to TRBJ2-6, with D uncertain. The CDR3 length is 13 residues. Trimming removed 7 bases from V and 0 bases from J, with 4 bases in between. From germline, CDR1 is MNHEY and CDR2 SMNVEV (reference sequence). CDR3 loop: CASKVSGANVLTF. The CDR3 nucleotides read TGTGCCAGCAAGGTCTCTGGGGCCAACGTCCTGACTTTC.

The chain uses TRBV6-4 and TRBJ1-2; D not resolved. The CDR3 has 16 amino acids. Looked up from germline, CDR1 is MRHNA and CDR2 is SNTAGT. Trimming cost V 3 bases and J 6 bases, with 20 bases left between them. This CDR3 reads CASSEAPGGSGDGYTF. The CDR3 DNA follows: TGTGCCAGCAGTGAAGCCCCAGGCGGTAGTGGAGATGGCTACACCTTC.

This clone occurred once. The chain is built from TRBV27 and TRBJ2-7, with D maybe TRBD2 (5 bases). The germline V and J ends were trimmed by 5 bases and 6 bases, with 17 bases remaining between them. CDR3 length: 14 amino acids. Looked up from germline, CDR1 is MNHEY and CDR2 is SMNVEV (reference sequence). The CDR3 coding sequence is TGTGCCAGCAGTGGTTACGGGGTGGGCGGCGAGCAGTACTTC. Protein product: CASSGYGVGGEQYF.

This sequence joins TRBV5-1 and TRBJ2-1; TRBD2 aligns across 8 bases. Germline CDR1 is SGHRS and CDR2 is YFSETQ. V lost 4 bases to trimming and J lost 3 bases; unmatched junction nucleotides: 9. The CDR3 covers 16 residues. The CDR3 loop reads CASSPSGGAYYNEQFF. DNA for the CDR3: TGCGCCAGCAGCCCCTCCGGGGGGGCCTACTACAATGAGCAGTTCTTC. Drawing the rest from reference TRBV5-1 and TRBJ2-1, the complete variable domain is KAGVTQTPRYLIKTRGQQVTLSCSPISGHRSVSWYQQTPGQGLQFLFEYFSETQRNKGNFPGRFSGRQFSNSRSEMNVSTLELGDSALYLCASSPSGGAYYNEQFFGPGTRLTVL.

The CDR3 reads CASSPTTGAFSYEQYF. Here the CDR3 DNA reads TGCGCCAGCAGCCCAACGACAGGGGCTTTCTCCTACGAGCAGTACTTC. The gene calls are TRBV4-3 and TRBJ2-7, with 8 bases aligning to TRBD1. Germline CDR1 reads LGHNA; CDR2 reads YSLEER. This CDR3 is built from 16 residues. Germline trimming cut 4 bases from V and 0 bases from J; bases unmatched to any gene: 8.